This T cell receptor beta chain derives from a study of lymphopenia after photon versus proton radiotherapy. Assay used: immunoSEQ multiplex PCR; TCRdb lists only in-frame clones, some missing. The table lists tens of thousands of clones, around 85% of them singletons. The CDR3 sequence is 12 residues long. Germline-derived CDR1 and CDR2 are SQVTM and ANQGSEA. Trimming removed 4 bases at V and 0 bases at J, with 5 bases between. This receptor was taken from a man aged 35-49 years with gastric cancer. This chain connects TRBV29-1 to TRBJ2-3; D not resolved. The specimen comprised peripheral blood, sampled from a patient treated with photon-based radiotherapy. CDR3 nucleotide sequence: TGCAGCGTTGTCAGTAGCACAGATACGCAGTATTTT. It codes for CSVVSSTDTQYF.